This T cell receptor (beta chain) was identified in a study of regulatory T cells in long-lasting Graves disease. Study information: Patients with persistent Graves' disease had over 5 years of antithyroid drugs and persistent TSH receptor antibodies.

iRepertoire HTBI primers and Arm-PCR of CDR3 regions built TCR beta libraries. TCRdb reprocessed the multiplex PCR reads with MiXCR, giving one entry per CDR3 protein. The sample records approximately 360,000 distinct CDR3 sequences, 20% to 25% being singletons. This sample's time point: persistent/refractory GD, antithyroid drugs over 5 years with positive TRAb. RNA extracted from PBMCs served as the sequencing template. It was American Thyroid Association guidelines that determined Graves' disease diagnosis. Study findings and constraints: Comparison showed that persistent patients shared more public clonotypes (over 2,500) than new patients (about 880).

Worth noting for this clonotype: As yet, its antigen is unknown.

This sequence originates from a woman aged 40 to 55 with Graves disease. The starting material was peripheral blood mononuclear cells (PBMCs), obtained when the disease was refractory, from a patient treated with antithyroid drugs.

CDR3 nucleotides: TGTGCCAGCAGTGGATATGGGGCTCCCCAGCATTTT. This codes for CASSGYGAPQHF. The chain has TRBV6-2 or TRBV6-3 and TRBJ1-5; D possibly corresponds to TRBD1 (5 bases). V shed 5 bases and J shed 10 bases, with 12 bases lying between them. Germline lookup yields CDR1 MNHEY and CDR2 SVGEGT. The CDR3 has 12 amino acids.